Reported below is one TCR beta chain. CDR1 is SNHLY and CDR2 is FYNNEI in the germline V gene. V shed 7 bases, J shed 7 bases, and the junction held 4 bases outside the gene matches. This CDR3 is 12 amino acids long. This sample was taken from a study of T cell changes during pregnancy in multiple sclerosis. The method was immunoSEQ multiplex PCR; TCRdb's version includes in-frame clones alone and lacks a portion of them. This sample has more than 90,000 clones, with approximately 91% found just once. The chain links TRBV2 to TRBJ1-2; TRBD1 agrees at 9 bases. This clonotype originated in a female donor with multiple sclerosis, enrolled in a pregnancy study. This specimen consisted of peripheral blood, obtained in the second trimester of pregnancy. In nucleotides, the CDR3 is TGTGCCAGCATGGGGACAGGGTTTGGCTACACCTTC. This translates into CASMGTGFGYTF.